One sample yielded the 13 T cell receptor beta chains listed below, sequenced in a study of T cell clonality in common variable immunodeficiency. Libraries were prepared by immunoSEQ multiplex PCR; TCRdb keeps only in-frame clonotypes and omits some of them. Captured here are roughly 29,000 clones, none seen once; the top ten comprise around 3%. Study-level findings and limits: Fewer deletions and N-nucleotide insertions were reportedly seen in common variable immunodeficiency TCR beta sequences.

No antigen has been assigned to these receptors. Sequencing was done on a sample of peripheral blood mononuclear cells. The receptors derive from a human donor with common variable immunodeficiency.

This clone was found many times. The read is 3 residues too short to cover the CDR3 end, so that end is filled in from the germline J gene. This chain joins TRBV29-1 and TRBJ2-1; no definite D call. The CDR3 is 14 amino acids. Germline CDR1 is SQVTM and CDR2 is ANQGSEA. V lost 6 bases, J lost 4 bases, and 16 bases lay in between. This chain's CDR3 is CSVAQDMIYNEQFF. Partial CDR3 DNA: TGCAGCGTCGCCCAAGACATGATATACAATGAG.

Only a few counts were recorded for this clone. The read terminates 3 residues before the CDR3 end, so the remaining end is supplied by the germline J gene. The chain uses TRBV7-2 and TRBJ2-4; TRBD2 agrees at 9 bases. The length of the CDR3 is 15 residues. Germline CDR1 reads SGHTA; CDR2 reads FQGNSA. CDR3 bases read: TGTGCCAGCAGCTTCTGGCGGGAGGGCCGAGAGACT. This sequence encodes CASSFWREGRET. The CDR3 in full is CASSFWREGRETQYF. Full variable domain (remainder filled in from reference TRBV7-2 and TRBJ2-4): GAGVSQSPSNKVTEKGKDVELRCDPISGHTALYWYRQSLGQGLEFLIYFQGNSAPDKSGLPSDRFSAERTGGSVSTLTIQRTQQEDSAVYLCASSFWREGRETQYFGAGTRLSVL.

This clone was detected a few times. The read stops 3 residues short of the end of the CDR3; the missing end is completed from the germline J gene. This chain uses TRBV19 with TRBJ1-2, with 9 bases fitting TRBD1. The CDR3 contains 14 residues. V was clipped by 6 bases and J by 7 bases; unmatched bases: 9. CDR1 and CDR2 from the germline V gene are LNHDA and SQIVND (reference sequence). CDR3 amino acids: CASSSDRGLRGYTF. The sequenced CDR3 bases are TGTGCCAGTAGCTCGGACAGGGGTTTGCGTGGC.

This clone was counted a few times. The covered CDR3 bases are TGTGCCAGCAGTGGGCTAGCGGACTCCTACAATGAG. This translates into CASSGLADSYNE. The whole CDR3 protein reads CASSGLADSYNEQFF. The J gene is TRBJ2-1, the V gene TRBV6-1; 7 nucleotides match TRBD2. Read data end 3 residues before the CDR3 end; the end is taken from the germline J gene. The germline gives CDR1 MNHNS, CDR2 SASEGT. The V gene end was trimmed by 4 bases and the J gene end by 0 bases; junction bases not matched to a gene: 3. CDR3 length: 15 amino acids.

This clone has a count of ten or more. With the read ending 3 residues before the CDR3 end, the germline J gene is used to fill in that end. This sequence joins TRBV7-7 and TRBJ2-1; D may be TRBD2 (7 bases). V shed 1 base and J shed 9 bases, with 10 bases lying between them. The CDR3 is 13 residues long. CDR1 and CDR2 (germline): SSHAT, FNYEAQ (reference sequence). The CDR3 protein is CASSLERGGEQFF. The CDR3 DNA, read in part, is TGTGCCAGCAGCTTAGAGAGGGGGGGTGAG.

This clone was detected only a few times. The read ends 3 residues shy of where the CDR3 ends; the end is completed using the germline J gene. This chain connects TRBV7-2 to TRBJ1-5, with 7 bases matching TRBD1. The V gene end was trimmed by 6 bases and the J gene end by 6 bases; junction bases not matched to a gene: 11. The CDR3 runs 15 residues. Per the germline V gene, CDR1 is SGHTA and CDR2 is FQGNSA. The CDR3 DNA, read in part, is TGTGCCAGCAGTCCAATTAGGGGGCTAAGTCAGCCC. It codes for CASSPIRGLSQP. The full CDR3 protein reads CASSPIRGLSQPQHF. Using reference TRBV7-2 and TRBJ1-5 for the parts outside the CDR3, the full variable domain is GAGVSQSPSNKVTEKGKDVELRCDPISGHTALYWYRQSLGQGLEFLIYFQGNSAPDKSGLPSDRFSAERTGGSVSTLTIQRTQQEDSAVYLCASSPIRGLSQPQHFGDGTRLSIL.

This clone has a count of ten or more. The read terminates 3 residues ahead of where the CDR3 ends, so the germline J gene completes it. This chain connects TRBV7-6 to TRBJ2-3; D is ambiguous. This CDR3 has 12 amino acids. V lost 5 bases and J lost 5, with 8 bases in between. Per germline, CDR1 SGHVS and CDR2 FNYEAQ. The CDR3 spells CASSPEQDTQYF. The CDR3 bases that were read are TGTGCCAGCAGCCCAGAACAAGATACG.

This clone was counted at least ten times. The CDR3 sequence is CASSVERESDTQYF. The CDR3 bases that were read are TGTGCCAGCAGTGTCGAGCGGGAGTCAGATACG. The gene calls are TRBV2 and TRBJ2-3, with 8 positions matching TRBD2. The read ends 3 residues shy of where the CDR3 ends; the end is completed using the germline J gene. The length of the CDR3 is 14 residues. Germline trimming cut 4 bases from V and 4 bases from J; bases unmatched to any gene: 4. CDR1 is SNHLY, CDR2 FYNNEI, per germline.

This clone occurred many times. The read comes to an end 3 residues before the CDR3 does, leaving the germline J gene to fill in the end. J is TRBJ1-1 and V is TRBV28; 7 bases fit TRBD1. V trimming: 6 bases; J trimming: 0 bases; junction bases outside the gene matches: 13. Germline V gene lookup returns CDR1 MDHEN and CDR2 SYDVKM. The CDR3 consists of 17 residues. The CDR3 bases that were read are TGTGCCAGCAGCACCGGGACAGCCGCCACCTTGAACACTGAA. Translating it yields CASSTGTAATLNTE. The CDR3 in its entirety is CASSTGTAATLNTEAFF.

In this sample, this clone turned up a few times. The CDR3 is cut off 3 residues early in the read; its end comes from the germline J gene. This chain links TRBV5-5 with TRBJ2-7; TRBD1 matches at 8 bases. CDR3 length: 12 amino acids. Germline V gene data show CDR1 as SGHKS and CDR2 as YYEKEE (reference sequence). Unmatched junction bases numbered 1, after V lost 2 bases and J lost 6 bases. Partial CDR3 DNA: TGTGCCAGCAGCTTAGGACAGGGCGAG. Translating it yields CASSLGQGE. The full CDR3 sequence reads CASSLGQGEQYF.

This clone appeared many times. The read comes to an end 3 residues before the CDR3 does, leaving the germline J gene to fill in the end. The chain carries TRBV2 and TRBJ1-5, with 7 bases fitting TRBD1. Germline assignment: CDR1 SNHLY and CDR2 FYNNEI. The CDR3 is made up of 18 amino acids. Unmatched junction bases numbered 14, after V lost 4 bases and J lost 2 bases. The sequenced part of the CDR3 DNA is TGTGCCAGCAGTGGCGACAGGGAGGTCGCGTCGGGCAATCAGCCC. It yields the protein CASSGDREVASGNQP. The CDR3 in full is CASSGDREVASGNQPQHF.

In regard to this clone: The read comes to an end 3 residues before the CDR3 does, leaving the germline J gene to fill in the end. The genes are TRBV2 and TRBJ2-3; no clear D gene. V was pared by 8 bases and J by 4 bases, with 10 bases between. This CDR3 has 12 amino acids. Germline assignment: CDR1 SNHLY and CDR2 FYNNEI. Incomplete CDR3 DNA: TGTGCCAGCGAAGAACTGGCAGATACG. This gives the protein CASEELADT. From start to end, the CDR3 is CASEELADTQYF.

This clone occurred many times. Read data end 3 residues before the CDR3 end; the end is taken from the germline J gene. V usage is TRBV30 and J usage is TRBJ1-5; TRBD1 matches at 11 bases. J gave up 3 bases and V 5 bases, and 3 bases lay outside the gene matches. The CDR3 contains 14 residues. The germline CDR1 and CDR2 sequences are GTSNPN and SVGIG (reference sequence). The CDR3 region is CAWGTGGNNQPQHF. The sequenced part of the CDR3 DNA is TGTGCCTGGGGGACAGGGGGAAACAATCAGCCC.